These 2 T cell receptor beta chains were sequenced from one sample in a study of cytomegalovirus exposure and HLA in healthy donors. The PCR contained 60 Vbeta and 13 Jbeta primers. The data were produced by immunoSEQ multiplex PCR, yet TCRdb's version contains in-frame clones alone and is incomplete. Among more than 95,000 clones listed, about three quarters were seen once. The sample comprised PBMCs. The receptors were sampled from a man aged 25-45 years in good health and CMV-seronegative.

The CDR3 nucleotides read TGTGCCAGCAGCGTAGGGGACAGGGGGTGGTACACTGAAGCTTTCTTT. Amino acids: CASSVGDRGWYTEAFF. This rearrangement joins TRBV9 to TRBJ1-1; TRBD1 aligns across 11 bases. V lost 0 bases and J lost 3; bases outside the gene matches: 4. The germline CDR1 and CDR2 sequences are SGDLS and YYNGEE. The CDR3 sequence is 16 residues long. Combining the CDR3 with reference TRBV9 and TRBJ1-1 gives the whole variable domain DSGVTQTPKHLITATGQRVTLRCSPRSGDLSVYWYQQSLDQGLQFLIQYYNGEERAKGNILERFSAQQFPDLHSELNLSSLELGDSALYFCASSVGDRGWYTEAFFGQGTRLTVV.

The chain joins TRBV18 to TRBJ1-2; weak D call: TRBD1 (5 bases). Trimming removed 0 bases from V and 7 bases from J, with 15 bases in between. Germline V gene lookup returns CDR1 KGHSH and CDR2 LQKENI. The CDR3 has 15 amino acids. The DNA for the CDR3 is TGTGCCAGCTCACCACCGACTGGGCAGGGTGGTGGCTACACCTTC. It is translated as CASSPPTGQGGGYTF.